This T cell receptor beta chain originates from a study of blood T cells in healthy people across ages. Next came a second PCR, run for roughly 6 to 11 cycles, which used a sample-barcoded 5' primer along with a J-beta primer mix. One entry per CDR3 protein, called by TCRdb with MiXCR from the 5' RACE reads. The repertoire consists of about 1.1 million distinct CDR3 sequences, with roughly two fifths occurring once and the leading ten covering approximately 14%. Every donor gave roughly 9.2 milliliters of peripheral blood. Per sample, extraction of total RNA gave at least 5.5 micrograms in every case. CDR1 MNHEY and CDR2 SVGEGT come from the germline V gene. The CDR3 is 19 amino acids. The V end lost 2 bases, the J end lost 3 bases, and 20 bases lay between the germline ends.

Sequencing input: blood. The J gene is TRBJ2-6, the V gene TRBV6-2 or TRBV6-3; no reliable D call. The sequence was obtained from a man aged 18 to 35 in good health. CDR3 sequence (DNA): TGTGCCAGCAGTTACGGGGTTTTGGGAACTACCTTTGGGGCCAACGTCCTGACTTTC. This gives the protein CASSYGVLGTTFGANVLTF.